Below are 2 T cell receptor beta chains sequenced from a single sample in a study of blood T cells in healthy people across ages. For the second PCR, which ran for roughly 7 to 11 cycles, a sample-barcoded 5' primer and a J-beta primer mix were used. TCRdb re-called the 5' RACE reads through MiXCR, storing one row per CDR3 protein. The sample gives around 1.5 million distinct CDR3 sequences, approximately 40% of which show up once; 7.9% is in the top ten. The sample consisted of blood. Receptors were obtained from a woman aged 18-29 years in good health.

The chain joins TRBV12-3 or TRBV12-4 to TRBJ1-2; D is possibly TRBD1 (5 bases). Trimming left V 10 bases short and J 4 bases short, with 22 bases between. The CDR3 is 15 amino acids. Here the CDR3 reads CATAAAGSFFYGYTF. CDR3 bases: TGTGCCACCGCGGCGGCAGGGAGCTTTTTCTATGGCTACACCTTC.

This clonotype has more than one count but fewer than ten. The chain links TRBV7-2 to TRBJ1-5; D gene uncertain. Germline V gene data show CDR1 as SGHTA and CDR2 as FQGNSA. The germline V and J ends were trimmed by 3 bases and 7 bases, with 10 bases remaining between them. This CDR3 has 13 amino acids. The CDR3 bases are TGTGCCAGCAGCTTGGCACACTGGCAGCCCCAGCATTTT. This translates into CASSLAHWQPQHF.